This T cell receptor beta chain came from a study of T cell repertoires in cytomegalovirus infection. Study-level information: Both recently identified HLA-C-restricted and well-studied HLA-B-restricted CMV epitopes were used in the study. Public signatures in TCR beta pointed to CMV infection and matching HLA type.

TCRdb re-called the reads with MiXCR, one entry per CDR3 protein. The repertoire has about 920,000 distinct CDR3 sequences, roughly 30% of them found once; the top ten carry more than 13%. The germline V gene encodes CDR1 SGHRS and CDR2 YFSETQ. Trimming at V came to 4 bases and at J to 3 bases, leaving 7 bases not matched to a gene. This CDR3 has 15 residues. This clonotype was detected a few times. What it binds is not known. Source: cultured CD8+ T cells from PBMCs, taken from culture after CMV antigen stimulation. This clonotype was sampled from a human donor in good health (CMV status not recorded). Some clones in this sample may be carry-over from other donors' samples. The gene calls are TRBV5-1 and TRBJ1-5; TRBD1 aligns across 7 bases. The CDR3 DNA follows: TGCGCCAGCAGCGAGGGACAGTTTGACAATCAGCCCCAGCATTTT. This translates into CASSEGQFDNQPQHF.